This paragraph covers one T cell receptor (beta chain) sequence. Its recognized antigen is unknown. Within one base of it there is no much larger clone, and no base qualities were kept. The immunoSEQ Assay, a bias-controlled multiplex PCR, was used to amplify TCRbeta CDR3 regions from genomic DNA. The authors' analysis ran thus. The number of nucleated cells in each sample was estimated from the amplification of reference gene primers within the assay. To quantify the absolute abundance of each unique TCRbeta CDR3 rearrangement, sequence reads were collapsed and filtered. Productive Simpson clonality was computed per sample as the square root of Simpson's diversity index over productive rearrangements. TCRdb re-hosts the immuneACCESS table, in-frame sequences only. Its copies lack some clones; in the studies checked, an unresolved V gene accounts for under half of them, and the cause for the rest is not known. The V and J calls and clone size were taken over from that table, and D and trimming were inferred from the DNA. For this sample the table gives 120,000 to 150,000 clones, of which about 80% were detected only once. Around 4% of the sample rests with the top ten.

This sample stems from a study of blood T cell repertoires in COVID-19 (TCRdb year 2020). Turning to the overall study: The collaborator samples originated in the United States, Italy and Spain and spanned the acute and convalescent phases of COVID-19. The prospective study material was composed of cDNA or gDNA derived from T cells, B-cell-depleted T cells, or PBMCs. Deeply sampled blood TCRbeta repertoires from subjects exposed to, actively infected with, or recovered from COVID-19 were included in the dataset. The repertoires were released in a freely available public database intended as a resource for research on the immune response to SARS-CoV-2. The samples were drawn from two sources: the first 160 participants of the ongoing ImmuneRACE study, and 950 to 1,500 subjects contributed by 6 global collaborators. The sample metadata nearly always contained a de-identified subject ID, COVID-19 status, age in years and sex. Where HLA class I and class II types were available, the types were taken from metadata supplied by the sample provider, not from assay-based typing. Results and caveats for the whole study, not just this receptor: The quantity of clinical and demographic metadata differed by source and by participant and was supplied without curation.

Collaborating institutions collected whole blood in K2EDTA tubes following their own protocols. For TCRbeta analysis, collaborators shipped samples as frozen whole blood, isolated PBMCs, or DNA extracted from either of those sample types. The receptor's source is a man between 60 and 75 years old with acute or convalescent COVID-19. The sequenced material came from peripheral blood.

The nucleotide sequence is TGTGCCAGCAGTTACTCGACGGGGATACAGTACTTC. This codes for CASSYSTGIQYF. The chain joins TRBV6-5 to TRBJ2-7, and the D gene may be TRBD2, 5 bases matching. The germline V gene yields MNHEY for CDR1 and SVGAGI for CDR2. The CDR3 goes from the cysteine to the phenylalanine over 12 residues. The retained sequence is limited to the CDR3, 36 bases, with the frame set at the first base. At the junction V is shortened by 0 bases and J by 10 bases, with 10 bases in between.